This TCR beta chain came from a study of shared clonotypes between healthy human individuals. Whole-study results and caveats: Sampling was confined to blood; repertoires within tissues likely differ.

V gave up 6 bases and J gave up 3 bases, with 6 bases separating them. Germline values: CDR1 MDHEN, CDR2 SYDVKM. The CDR3 totals 11 residues. Assay execution took place at the deep level. Unsorted PBMCs provided DNA that was sequenced on ten immunoSEQ deep assay plates. The table came from immunoSEQ multiplex PCR; TCRdb's copy has only in-frame clones and leaves some out. The sample consists of fewer than 700,000 clones, around 77% of them appearing once. All donors were healthy HIV-negative adults lacking recent acute infections or vaccinations. Note on this clone: Its antigen is unidentified.

The chain employs TRBV28 and TRBJ2-7; tentative D call: TRBD2 (6 bases). Sequencing input: PBMCs. This sequence was found in a middle-aged woman in good health. Some clones in this sample may be carry-over from other donors' samples. This CDR3 is CASREGYEQYF. The CDR3 bases are TGTGCCAGCAGGGAGGGCTACGAGCAGTACTTC.